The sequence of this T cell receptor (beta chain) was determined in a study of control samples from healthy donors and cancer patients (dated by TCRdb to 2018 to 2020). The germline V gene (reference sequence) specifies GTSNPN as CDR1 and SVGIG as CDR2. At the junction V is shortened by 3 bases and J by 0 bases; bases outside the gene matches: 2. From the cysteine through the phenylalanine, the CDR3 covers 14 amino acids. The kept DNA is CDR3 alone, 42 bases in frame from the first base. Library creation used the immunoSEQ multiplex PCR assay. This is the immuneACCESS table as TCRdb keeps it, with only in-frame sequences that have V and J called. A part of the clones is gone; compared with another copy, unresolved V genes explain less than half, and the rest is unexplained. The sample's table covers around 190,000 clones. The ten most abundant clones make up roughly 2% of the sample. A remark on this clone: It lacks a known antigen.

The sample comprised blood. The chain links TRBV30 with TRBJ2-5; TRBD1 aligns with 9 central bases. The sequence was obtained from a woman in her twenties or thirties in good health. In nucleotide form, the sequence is TGTGCCTGGAGGGGACAGGGTGACCAAGAGACCCAGTACTTC. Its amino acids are CAWRGQGDQETQYF.